A single sample gave rise to the 2 T cell receptor beta chains below, sequenced in a study of shared clonotypes between healthy human individuals. The protocol was immunoSEQ multiplex PCR, while the TCRdb copy is restricted to in-frame clones and leaves out a portion. Of hundreds of thousands of clones in the sample, approximately 74% are singletons; the top ten hold 1.5% to 2%. Sample: memory CD4+ T cells sorted from blood. Subset of the sample: CD45RA-negative fraction. The receptors stem from a woman in her 30s in good health.

The chain carries TRBV10-3 and TRBJ2-6; 10 bases line up with TRBD1. Losses at the gene ends were 5 bases for V and 1 base for J; bases not matched to a gene: 8. Germline values: CDR1 ENHRY, CDR2 SYGVKD. There are 18 residues in the CDR3. CDR3 sequence: CAISPGTGDRSGANVLTF. DNA for the CDR3: TGTGCCATCAGTCCCGGGACAGGGGATAGGTCTGGGGCCAACGTCCTGACTTTC.

This chain uses TRBV11-1 with TRBJ2-3; D gene uncertain. Germline V CDR1 and CDR2: SGHAT, FQDESV (reference sequence). The CDR3 runs to 14 residues. Trimming took 7 bases from V and 0 from J, leaving 11 bases between them. CDR3 amino acids: CASTTISSTDTQYF. The CDR3 DNA reads TGTGCCAGCACAACTATCTCGAGCACAGATACGCAGTATTTT.